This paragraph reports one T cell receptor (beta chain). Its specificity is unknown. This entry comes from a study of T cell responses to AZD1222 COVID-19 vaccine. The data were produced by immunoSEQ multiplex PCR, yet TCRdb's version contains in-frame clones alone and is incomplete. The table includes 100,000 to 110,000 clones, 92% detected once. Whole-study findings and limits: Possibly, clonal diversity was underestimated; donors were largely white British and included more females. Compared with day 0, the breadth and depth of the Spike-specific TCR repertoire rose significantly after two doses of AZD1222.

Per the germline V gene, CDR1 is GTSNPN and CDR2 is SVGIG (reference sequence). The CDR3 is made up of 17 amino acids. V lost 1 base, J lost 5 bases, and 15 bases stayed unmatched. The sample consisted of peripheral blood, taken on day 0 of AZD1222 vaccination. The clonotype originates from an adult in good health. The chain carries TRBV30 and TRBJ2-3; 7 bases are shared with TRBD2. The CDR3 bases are TGTGCCTGGAGTGGCGGACAAAGGCGGGAGTATGAAGATACGCAGTATTTT. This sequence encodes CAWSGGQRREYEDTQYF. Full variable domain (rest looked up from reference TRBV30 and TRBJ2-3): SQTIHQWPATLVQPVGSPLSLECTVEGTSNPNLYWYRQAAGRGLQLLFYSVGIGQISSEVPQNLSASRPQDRQFILSSKKLLLSDSGFYLCAWSGGQRREYEDTQYFGPGTRLTVL.